These 30 T cell receptor beta chains share one sample of origin, sequenced in a study of control samples from healthy donors and cancer patients. Clones were read by immunoSEQ multiplex PCR, and TCRdb kept only the in-frame ones, dropping some. This sample has around 71,000 clones, with just over 90% found just once. Material for sequencing was PBMCs. Receptors originate from a woman aged 50 to 65 with colorectal cancer.

This chain links TRBV5-1 with TRBJ2-2; TRBD1 or TRBD2 may be the D gene (5 bases each). Trimming cost V 4 bases and J 2 bases, with 9 bases left between them. The germline V gene has CDR1 SGHRS and CDR2 YFSETQ. The CDR3 runs to 14 residues. The DNA of the CDR3 is TGCGCCAGCAGCGAGGGACGCAACACCGGGGAGCTGTTTTTT. It yields the protein CASSEGRNTGELFF.

The V call is TRBV6-2 or TRBV6-3, the J call TRBJ2-1; 13 bases agree with TRBD2. J lost 7 bases, V lost 5 bases, and 14 bases had no gene match. Looked up from germline, CDR1 is MNHEY and CDR2 is SVGEGT. The CDR3 consists of 18 residues. DNA of the CDR3: TGTGCCAGCAGTACCGGGACTAGCGGGACGAGGGTGGGGAATGAGCAGTTCTTC. It specifies CASSTGTSGTRVGNEQFF.

The chain recombines TRBV19 with TRBJ1-4; the match to TRBD1 covers 7 bases. The CDR3 has 14 amino acids. Germline lookup yields CDR1 LNHDA and CDR2 SQIVND (reference sequence). J was trimmed by 8 bases and V by 5 bases; bases with no gene match: 8. CDR3 DNA sequence: TGTGCCAGTAGTGTACAGGGACAGATGGAAAAACTGTTTTTT. The encoded protein is CASSVQGQMEKLFF.

The chain uses TRBV4-1 and TRBJ1-1; 8 bases are shared with TRBD1. V was clipped by 2 bases and J by 7 bases; unmatched bases: 9. The CDR3 loop spans 15 amino acids. Germline-derived CDR1 and CDR2 are MGHRA and YSYEKL. This chain's CDR3 is CASSQPDRGEGEAFF. The DNA for the CDR3 is TGCGCCAGCAGCCAACCTGACAGGGGAGAGGGTGAAGCTTTCTTT.

Worth noting for this clone: Other nucleotide sequences from this sample produce the same CDR3. The chain joins TRBV9 to TRBJ1-4; 7 bases fit TRBD1. The germline V gene encodes CDR1 SGDLS and CDR2 YYNGEE. With 3 bases clipped from V and 3 bases from J, the junction kept 5 bases outside the gene matches. This CDR3 comprises 15 residues. In DNA form, the CDR3 reads TGTGCCAGCAGCGGCCGCGGGACAGCTAATGAAAAACTGTTTTTT. Residues: CASSGRGTANEKLFF.

The rearrangement links TRBV12-3 or TRBV12-4 to TRBJ1-2, with D perhaps TRBD1 (5 bases). This CDR3 region has 13 residues. Trimming shortened V by 3 bases and J by 3 bases, and 8 bases separated the two germline ends. DNA for the CDR3: TGTGCCAGCAGTTTGACCAGGGACTATGGCTACACCTTC. It codes for CASSLTRDYGYTF.

The J gene is TRBJ1-2, the V gene TRBV19; 9 bases are a match to TRBD1. V trimming: 6 bases; J trimming: 2 bases; junction bases outside the gene matches: 4. In germline, CDR1 is LNHDA, CDR2 SQIVND (reference sequence). The CDR3 contains 14 residues. In DNA form, the CDR3 reads TGTGCCAGTAGGCGGGACAGGGTGAACTATGGCTACACCTTC. It encodes CASRRDRVNYGYTF.

J is TRBJ2-3 and V is TRBV6-1; 8 bases are shared with TRBD2. Germline trimming cut 3 bases from V and 4 bases from J; bases unmatched to any gene: 12. The CDR3 totals 17 residues. Germline-derived CDR1 and CDR2 are MNHNS and SASEGT. As DNA, the CDR3 is TGTGCCAGCAGTGAGTGGACCGGGGGGGCTGGCGCAGATACGCAGTATTTT. Translation gives CASSEWTGGAGADTQYF.

J is TRBJ1-1 and V is TRBV18; D is unclear. CDR3 length equals 13 residues. The germline gives CDR1 KGHSH, CDR2 LQKENI. V was pared by 6 bases and J by 6 bases, with 14 bases between. The CDR3 protein is CASSARASPEAFF. CDR3 bases: TGTGCCAGCTCGGCACGGGCTAGCCCTGAAGCTTTCTTT.

This sequence joins TRBV24-1 and TRBJ1-4; no clear D. Germline-derived CDR1 and CDR2 are KGHDR and SFDVKD. The CDR3 has 19 residues. Trimming took 3 bases from V and 11 from J, leaving 30 bases between them. In DNA form, the CDR3 reads TGTGCCACCAGTGATACACATCACAGACCCACCGATCAACACCTCAAACTGTTTTTT. Translated, it gives CATSDTHHRPTDQHLKLFF.

This rearrangement joins TRBV15 to TRBJ2-2, with no clear D. Germline loops: CDR1 LNHNV, CDR2 YYDKDF (reference sequence). The V and J ends lost 0 bases and 7 bases respectively, with 9 bases between them. The CDR3 sequence is 14 residues long. The CDR3 DNA reads as TGTGCCACCAGCAGAGAATCCCTTAGCGGGGAGCTGTTTTTT. This codes for CATSRESLSGELFF.

The J gene is TRBJ1-1, the V gene TRBV5-5, with D maybe TRBD1 (6 bases). Trimming took off 4 bases at V and 1 base at J, with 17 bases between the two ends. This CDR3 comprises 16 residues. Germline assignment: CDR1 SGHKS and CDR2 YYEKEE (reference sequence). CDR3 residues: CASSAWAGVPNTEAFF. DNA of the CDR3: TGTGCCAGCAGCGCCTGGGCAGGGGTCCCGAACACTGAAGCTTTCTTT.

The CDR3 DNA sequence: TGTGCCAGTAGTATCACCAGGGGCTACGAGCAGTACTTC. As protein: CASSITRGYEQYF. The rearrangement joins TRBV19 to TRBJ2-7; D is possibly TRBD1 (6 bases). The CDR3 totals 13 residues. V lost 3 bases to trimming and J lost 3 bases, with 9 bases between them. From germline, CDR1 is LNHDA and CDR2 SQIVND (reference sequence). Drawing the rest from reference TRBV19 and TRBJ2-7, the complete variable domain is DGGITQSPKYLFRKEGQNVTLSCEQNLNHDAMYWYRQDPGQGLRLIYYSQIVNDFQKGDIAEGYSVSREKKESFPLTVTSAQKNPTAFYLCASSITRGYEQYFGPGTRLTVT.

V gene TRBV6-6 combines with J gene TRBJ1-2; 7 nucleotides line up with TRBD1. Germline V CDR1 and CDR2: MNHNY, SVGAGI (reference sequence). The trim removed 4 bases at V and 4 bases at J, leaving 6 bases unmatched. The CDR3 runs to 14 residues. The CDR3 here is CASSSAGQSYGYTF. In DNA, the CDR3 is TGTGCCAGCAGTTCCGCGGGACAGAGCTATGGCTACACCTTC.

This clone is a singleton in its sample. The chain employs TRBV5-1 and TRBJ1-6; 7 nucleotides line up with TRBD1. This CDR3 spans 15 amino acids. CDR1 and CDR2 from the germline V gene are SGHRS and YFSETQ. V was pared by 0 bases and J by 7 bases, with 4 bases of the junction left unmatched. CDR3 sequence reads: CASSLEGAPNSPLHF. CDR3 nucleotide sequence: TGCGCCAGCAGCTTGGAGGGGGCTCCAAATTCACCCCTCCACTTT.

The chain carries TRBV11-2 and TRBJ2-5, with D unclear. The ends were cut back, 5 bases at V and 3 bases at J, with 10 bases in the middle. Germline lookup yields CDR1 SGHAT and CDR2 FQNNGV. The CDR3 totals 13 residues. The CDR3 sequence is CASSDRREETQYF. In DNA, the CDR3 is TGTGCCAGCAGCGACCGACGGGAAGAGACCCAGTACTTC.

The count of this clone is one. This chain links TRBV10-3 with TRBJ1-1; D perhaps matches TRBD1 (5 bases). This CDR3 spans 14 amino acids. CDR1 is ENHRY and CDR2 is SYGVKD in the germline V gene. V dropped 3 bases and J dropped 2 bases, with 10 bases sitting between them. CDR3 amino acids: CAISEGWGNTEAFF. For the CDR3, the DNA is TGTGCCATCAGTGAAGGATGGGGCAACACTGAAGCTTTCTTT.

V is TRBV2 and J is TRBJ2-4; D not certain. The CDR3 spans 15 residues. Germline-derived CDR1 and CDR2 are SNHLY and FYNNEI. V dropped 2 bases and J dropped 0 bases, with 8 bases sitting between them. CDR3 nucleotides: TGTGCCAGCAGTGAATCAGGTTTAGCCAAAAACATTCAGTACTTC. Translating gives CASSESGLAKNIQYF.

This clone was detected a few times. The J gene is TRBJ1-1, the V gene TRBV30; 7 bases line up with TRBD1. V was clipped by 1 base and J by 0 bases; unmatched bases: 2. The CDR3 is made up of 14 amino acids. The germline V gene has CDR1 GTSNPN and CDR2 SVGIG (reference sequence). The CDR3 sequence is CAWSGQGLNTEAFF. The CDR3 DNA follows: TGTGCCTGGAGTGGACAGGGATTGAACACTGAAGCTTTCTTT.

This clone was picked up one time. This rearrangement joins TRBV9 to TRBJ2-3; TRBD1 matches at 10 bases. Germline V gene data show CDR1 as SGDLS and CDR2 as YYNGEE. The V gene end was trimmed by 3 bases and the J gene end by 2 bases; junction bases not matched to a gene: 6. The CDR3 runs to 16 residues. CDR3 nucleotides: TGTGCCAGCAGCGCCACCGGGACAGGGGCCACAGATACGCAGTATTTT. Translating gives CASSATGTGATDTQYF.

V usage is TRBV25-1 and J usage is TRBJ1-6; 7 bases match TRBD1. Germline-derived CDR1 and CDR2 are MGHDK and SYGVNS. This CDR3 is 14 amino acids long. The V gene end was trimmed by 8 bases and the J gene end by 5 bases; junction bases not matched to a gene: 6. This chain's CDR3 is CASGRGGDNSPLHF. CDR3 sequence (DNA): TGTGCCAGCGGACGAGGGGGCGATAATTCACCCCTCCACTTT.

V gene TRBV5-1 combines with J gene TRBJ2-3; D ambiguous. The CDR3 runs 12 residues. Germline V gene sequence: CDR1 SGHRS, CDR2 YFSETQ. V dropped 2 bases and J dropped 5 bases, with 6 bases sitting between them. CDR3 coding DNA: TGCGCCAGCAGCTTAATGGGAGATACGCAGTATTTT. This translates into CASSLMGDTQYF. Supplemented by reference TRBV5-1 and TRBJ2-3, the full variable domain reads KAGVTQTPRYLIKTRGQQVTLSCSPISGHRSVSWYQQTPGQGLQFLFEYFSETQRNKGNFPGRFSGRQFSNSRSEMNVSTLELGDSALYLCASSLMGDTQYFGPGTRLTVL.

A word on this clone: Germline and junction disagree at one end, which may indicate a read error. The chain is built from TRBV19 and TRBJ2-7, with 10 nucleotides matching TRBD1. Germline assignment: CDR1 LNHDA and CDR2 SQIVND (reference sequence). The CDR3 has 12 amino acids. The CDR3 is CAVGDRGYEQYF. The CDR3 nucleotides are TGCGCAGTTGGGGACAGGGGCTACGAGCAGTACTTC.

This clone was seen only a few times. The chain is built from TRBV5-6 and TRBJ1-1; D remains unclear. The CDR3 is made up of 13 amino acids. The germline V gene encodes CDR1 SGHDT and CDR2 YYEEEE. V was trimmed by 1 base and J by 3 bases, leaving 7 bases between them. Here the CDR3 DNA reads TGTGCCAGCAGCTTGTTTGGGGACACTGAAGCTTTCTTT. Residues: CASSLFGDTEAFF.

The chain couples TRBV5-4 to TRBJ2-3; possible D gene TRBD1, 6 bases. Germline V CDR1 and CDR2: SGHNT, YYREEE (reference sequence). V lost 4 bases and J lost 6, with 18 bases in between. CDR3 length equals 15 residues. The CDR3 bases are TGTGCCAGCAGCGCCGAACAGGGTTTGGTTGATACGCAGTATTTT. Translating it yields CASSAEQGLVDTQYF.

V is TRBV11-2 and J is TRBJ1-5, with 7 bases aligning to TRBD1. The ends lost 5 bases at V and 7 bases at J; junction bases unmatched: 5. The germline V gene encodes CDR1 SGHAT and CDR2 FQNNGV. The CDR3 contains 13 residues. The CDR3 DNA follows: TGTGCCAGCAGCGGACAGGTTGGGCAGCCCCAGCATTTT. Translating it yields CASSGQVGQPQHF.

This chain links TRBV18 with TRBJ1-5; D gene ambiguous. V was clipped by 2 bases and J by 1 base, with 3 bases between them. There are 13 residues in the CDR3. CDR1 and CDR2 from the germline V gene are KGHSH and LQKENI. The CDR3 reads CASSPVSNQPQHF. In DNA, the CDR3 is TGTGCCAGCTCACCAGTCAGCAATCAGCCCCAGCATTTT.

J is TRBJ2-5 and V is TRBV9; no definite D call. The CDR3 sequence is 15 residues long. V lost 0 bases to trimming and J lost 5 bases, with 14 bases between them. Germline assignment: CDR1 SGDLS and CDR2 YYNGEE. This CDR3 reads CASSVAAYSEETQYF. The CDR3 DNA reads TGTGCCAGCAGCGTAGCGGCTTATAGTGAGGAGACCCAGTACTTC.

This clone was counted between two and nine times. Other DNA sequences in this sample translate to the same CDR3. The rearrangement uses TRBV4-2 and TRBJ2-5; 11 bases line up with TRBD2. The germline V gene encodes CDR1 LGHNA and CDR2 YNFKEQ. V shed 0 bases, J shed 5 bases, and the junction held 5 bases outside the gene matches. The CDR3 runs to 16 residues. The CDR3: CASSQDETSGMETQYF. The CDR3 DNA sequence: TGTGCCAGCAGCCAAGATGAGACTAGCGGGATGGAGACCCAGTACTTC.

The chain has TRBV30 and TRBJ1-5, with a weak D call TRBD1 (5 bases). Germline lookup yields CDR1 GTSNPN and CDR2 SVGIG (reference sequence). The CDR3 runs 15 residues. Trimming shortened V by 1 base and J by 7 bases, and 17 bases separated the two germline ends. The CDR3: CAWSDGGSGDQPQHF. The CDR3 DNA reads TGTGCCTGGAGTGATGGGGGAAGCGGCGACCAGCCCCAGCATTTT.